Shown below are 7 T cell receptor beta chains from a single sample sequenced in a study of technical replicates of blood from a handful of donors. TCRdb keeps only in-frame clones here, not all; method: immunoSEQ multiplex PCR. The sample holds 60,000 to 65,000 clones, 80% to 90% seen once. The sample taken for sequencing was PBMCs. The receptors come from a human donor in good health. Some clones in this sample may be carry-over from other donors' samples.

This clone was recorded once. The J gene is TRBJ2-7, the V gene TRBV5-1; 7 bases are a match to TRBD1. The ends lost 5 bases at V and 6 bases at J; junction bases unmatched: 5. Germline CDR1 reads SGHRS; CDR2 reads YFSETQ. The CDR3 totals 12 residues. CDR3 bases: TGCGCCAGCAGAGGGACAGCTGGCGAGCAGTACTTC. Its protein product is CASRGTAGEQYF.

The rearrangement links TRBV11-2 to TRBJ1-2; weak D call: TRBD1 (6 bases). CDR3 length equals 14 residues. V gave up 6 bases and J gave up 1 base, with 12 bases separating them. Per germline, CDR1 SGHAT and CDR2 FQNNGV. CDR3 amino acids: CASRRGGINYGYTF. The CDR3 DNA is TGTGCCAGCAGAAGGGGGGGGATTAACTATGGCTACACCTTC.

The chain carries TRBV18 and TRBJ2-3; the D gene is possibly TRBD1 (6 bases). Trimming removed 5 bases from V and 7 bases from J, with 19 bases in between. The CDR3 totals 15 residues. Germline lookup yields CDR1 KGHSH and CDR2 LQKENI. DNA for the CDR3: TGTGCCAGCTCATCGGATAGGGGGAGTTCATATACGCAGTATTTT. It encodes CASSSDRGSSYTQYF.

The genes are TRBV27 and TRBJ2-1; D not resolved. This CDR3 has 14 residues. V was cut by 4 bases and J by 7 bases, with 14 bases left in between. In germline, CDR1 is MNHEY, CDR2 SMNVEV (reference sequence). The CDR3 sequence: CASSSTYRVNEQFF. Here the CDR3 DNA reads TGTGCCAGCAGTTCGACTTACCGGGTGAATGAGCAGTTCTTC.

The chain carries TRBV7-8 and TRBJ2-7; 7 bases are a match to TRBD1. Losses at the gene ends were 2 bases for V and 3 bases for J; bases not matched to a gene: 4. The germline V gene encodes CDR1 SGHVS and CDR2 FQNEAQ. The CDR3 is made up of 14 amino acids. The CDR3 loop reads CASSLRDSHYEQYF. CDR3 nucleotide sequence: TGTGCCAGCAGCTTAAGGGACAGCCACTACGAGCAGTACTTC.

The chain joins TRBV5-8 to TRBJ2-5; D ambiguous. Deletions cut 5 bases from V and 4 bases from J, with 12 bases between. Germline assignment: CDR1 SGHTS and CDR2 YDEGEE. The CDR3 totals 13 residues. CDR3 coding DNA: TGTGCCAGCAGGATAACGGGTTCAGAGACCCAGTACTTC. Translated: CASRITGSETQYF. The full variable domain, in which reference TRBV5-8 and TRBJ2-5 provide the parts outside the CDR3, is EAGVTQSPTHLIKTRGQQATLRCSPISGHTSVYWYQQALGLGLQFLLWYDEGEERNRGNFPPRFSGRQFPNYSSELNVNALELEDSALYLCASRITGSETQYFGPGTRLLVL.

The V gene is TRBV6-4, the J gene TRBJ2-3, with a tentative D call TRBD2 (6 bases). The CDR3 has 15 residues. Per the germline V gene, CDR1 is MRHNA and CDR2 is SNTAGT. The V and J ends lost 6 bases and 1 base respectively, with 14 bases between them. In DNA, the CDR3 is TGTGCCAGCAGCTCCCGGGAGAGTGGCACAGATACGCAGTATTTT. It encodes CASSSRESGTDTQYF.